Listed below are T cell receptor beta chains from one sample, sequenced in a study of shared clonotypes between healthy human individuals. This table comes from immunoSEQ multiplex PCR, and its TCRdb copy is limited to in-frame clones, with some not included. The table shows just over 2,000,000 clones, with 85% to 95% occurring only once. The sequencing sample was made of naive CD4+ T cells sorted from blood. The receptors were sampled from a man between 18 and 29 years old in good health. Each CDR3 is given with its conserved first and last residue. Each record gives: V gene, J gene, D gene, CDR3 protein, CDR3 DNA. The D gene is left open where the match is weak.

>TRBV27|TRBJ2-5|TRBD2
CASSRGTSGVIGQTQYF
TGTGCCAGCAGCCGGGGGACTAGCGGGGTCATAGGACAGACCCAGTACTTC
>TRBV30|TRBJ2-2|.
CAWGPRGRQGGELFF
TGTGCCTGGGGGCCCCGTGGTAGGCAGGGTGGGGAGCTGTTTTTT
>TRBV2|TRBJ2-7|.
CASRANGGTTYEQYF
TGTGCCAGCAGGGCTAATGGCGGGACGACCTACGAGCAGTACTTC
>TRBV10-3|TRBJ1-4|.
CAISGDGNEKLFF
TGTGCCATCAGTGGGGACGGTAATGAAAAACTGTTTTTT
>TRBV30|TRBJ2-5|.
CAWSPPGKYQETQYF
TGTGCCTGGAGTCCCCCGGGAAAATACCAAGAGACCCAGTACTTC
>TRBV28|TRBJ1-5|TRBD1
CASSFVQGHQPQHF
TGTGCCAGCAGTTTCGTACAGGGGCATCAGCCCCAGCATTTT
>TRBV6-5|TRBJ1-1|TRBD1
CASSYAGGTEAFF
TGTGCCAGCAGTTACGCAGGGGGAACTGAAGCTTTCTTT
>TRBV25-1|TRBJ2-2|.
CASSKRTARTGELFF
TGTGCCAGCAGTAAACGGACAGCCAGGACCGGGGAGCTGTTTTTT
>TRBV5-4|TRBJ1-2|TRBD1
CASSAPPGQAVGYTF
TGTGCCAGCAGTGCCCCCCCCGGACAGGCAGTTGGCTACACCTTC
>TRBV28|TRBJ1-1|.
CASRVPPGTWGGGNTEAFF
TGTGCCAGCCGCGTCCCCCCCGGGACTTGGGGAGGTGGGAACACTGAAGCTTTCTTT
>TRBV5-1|TRBJ2-2|.
CASISLPNTGELFF
TGCGCCAGCATATCGCTACCGAACACCGGGGAGCTGTTTTTT